Presented here are 16 T cell receptor beta chains from one specimen sequenced in a study of blood T cell repertoires in COVID-19. Clones were sequenced by immunoSEQ multiplex PCR, and TCRdb holds only the in-frame ones, with some missing. This table has about 200,000 clones, roughly 91% appearing once. Sequencing was carried out using peripheral blood. The receptors were gathered from a human donor in a cohort sampled during active COVID-19.

The chain joins TRBV18 to TRBJ1-2, with D hard to call. The CDR3 totals 14 residues. From germline, CDR1 is KGHSH and CDR2 LQKENI. Trimming shortened V by 6 bases and J by 0 bases, and 11 bases separated the two germline ends. In nucleotides, the CDR3 is TGTGCCAGCTCGGGGAGCCACCCTAACTATGGCTACACCTTC. Translating it yields CASSGSHPNYGYTF. Filled out from reference TRBV18 and TRBJ1-2, the complete variable domain reads NAGVMQNPRHLVRRRGQEARLRCSPMKGHSHVYWYRQLPEEGLKFMVYLQKENIIDESGMPKERFSAEFPKEGPSILRIQQVVRGDSAAYFCASSGSHPNYGYTFGSGTRLTVV.

This chain connects TRBV7-9 to TRBJ2-5; 8 bases fit TRBD1. This CDR3 has 15 amino acids. The V gene's germline CDR1 is SEHNR and CDR2 FQNEAQ (reference sequence). Trimming at V came to 1 base and at J to 10 bases, leaving 11 bases not matched to a gene. The CDR3: CASSLGGGQGTNQYF. The CDR3 nucleotides are TGTGCCAGCAGCTTAGGGGGCGGACAGGGTACTAACCAGTACTTC.

J is TRBJ2-1 and V is TRBV29-1, with D possibly being TRBD2 (6 bases). The germline CDR1 and CDR2 sequences are SQVTM and ANQGSEA. V lost 1 base and J lost 6, with 7 bases in between. The CDR3 runs 12 residues. For the CDR3, the DNA is TGCAGCGTTGAAGCCGGGGGCAATGAGCAGTTCTTC. Amino acid sequence: CSVEAGGNEQFF.

The V call is TRBV19, the J call TRBJ2-2; maybe TRBD2 (7 bases). Between the trimmed V and J ends, which lost 4 bases and 6 bases, there was a span of 24 bases. CDR1 LNHDA and CDR2 SQIVND come from the germline V gene (reference sequence). This CDR3 comprises 18 residues. This chain's CDR3 is CASSTLRYRAAGAGELFF. CDR3 nucleotides: TGTGCCAGTAGTACACTCCGCTACAGGGCCGCGGGGGCCGGGGAGCTGTTTTTT. Using reference TRBV19 and TRBJ2-2 for the parts outside the CDR3, the full variable domain is DGGITQSPKYLFRKEGQNVTLSCEQNLNHDAMYWYRQDPGQGLRLIYYSQIVNDFQKGDIAEGYSVSREKKESFPLTVTSAQKNPTAFYLCASSTLRYRAAGAGELFFGEGSRLTVL.

The J gene is TRBJ1-5, the V gene TRBV4-1, with 7 positions matching TRBD1. CDR1 and CDR2 (germline): MGHRA, YSYEKL. With V trimmed by 1 base and J by 7 bases, 10 bases remained unmatched. The CDR3 spans 16 residues. The CDR3 sequence: CASSQVPQGTHQPQHF. For the CDR3, the DNA is TGCGCCAGCAGCCAAGTCCCACAGGGGACCCACCAGCCCCAGCATTTT.

The chain recombines TRBV5-1 with TRBJ2-3; 10 bases are a match to TRBD2. The germline V gene encodes CDR1 SGHRS and CDR2 YFSETQ. The ends lost 4 bases at V and 2 bases at J; junction bases unmatched: 7. This CDR3 is built from 16 residues. CDR3 coding DNA: TGCGCCAGCAGCCTGGAAAGCGGGGGGGCCACAGATACGCAGTATTTT. It codes for CASSLESGGATDTQYF.

V gene TRBV18 combines with J gene TRBJ1-1, with TRBD1 matching 8 bases. The CDR3 loop spans 15 amino acids. With 1 base clipped from V and 0 bases from J, the junction kept 1 base outside the gene matches. The V gene's germline CDR1 is KGHSH and CDR2 LQKENI. The CDR3 sequence: CASSPLGQVNTEAFF. CDR3 nucleotides: TGTGCCAGCTCACCACTGGGACAGGTGAACACTGAAGCTTTCTTT.

The chain combines TRBV7-6 with TRBJ2-7; the match to TRBD1 covers 7 bases. The junction had 6 bases not matched to a gene; V was cut back by 1 base and J by 3 bases. Germline CDR1 SGHVS, CDR2 FNYEAQ. The CDR3 length is 15 residues. The CDR3 nucleotides are TGTGCCAGCAGCTTAGGGGCCCGGGACAGCTACGAGCAGTACTTC. Encoded protein: CASSLGARDSYEQYF. Filled out from reference TRBV7-6 and TRBJ2-7, the complete variable domain reads GAGVSQSPRYKVTKRGQDVALRCDPISGHVSLYWYRQALGQGPEFLTYFNYEAQQDKSGLPNDRFSAERPEGSISTLTIQRTEQRDSAMYRCASSLGARDSYEQYFGPGTRLTVT.

The chain is built from TRBV28 and TRBJ2-5, with a tentative D call TRBD1 (5 bases). The CDR3 is 14 residues long. Trimming removed 5 bases at V and 3 bases at J, with 13 bases between. CDR1 is MDHEN, CDR2 SYDVKM, per germline. CDR3 loop: CASSMPQEKETQYF. Here the CDR3 DNA reads TGTGCCAGCAGTATGCCACAGGAAAAAGAGACCCAGTACTTC.

This chain joins TRBV27 and TRBJ2-3; D ambiguous. CDR3 size: 12 residues. Trimming removed 5 bases from V and 8 bases from J, with 11 bases in between. Germline values: CDR1 MNHEY, CDR2 SMNVEV (reference sequence). The CDR3 DNA reads TGTGCCAGCAGTAATGGCAGAGGTACGCAGTATTTT. Its translation is CASSNGRGTQYF.

The chain couples TRBV24-1 to TRBJ2-3; 12 nucleotides line up with TRBD2. The V segment lost 3 bases and the J segment 3 bases; nucleotides outside the gene matches: 3. CDR1 and CDR2 (germline): KGHDR, SFDVKD. The CDR3 loop spans 16 amino acids. CDR3 loop: CATSDPSGGETDTQYF. The CDR3 region has the DNA TGTGCCACCAGTGATCCTAGCGGGGGGGAGACAGATACGCAGTATTTT.

The V and J genes are TRBV24-1 and TRBJ2-5; 9 positions agree with TRBD1. Germline assignment: CDR1 KGHDR and CDR2 SFDVKD. V shed 3 bases, J shed 3 bases, and the junction held 1 base outside the gene matches. This CDR3 is 14 amino acids long. The CDR3 DNA follows: TGTGCCACCAGTGATGGGACAGGGAAAGAGACCCAGTACTTC. It translates to CATSDGTGKETQYF.

The chain employs TRBV6-6 and TRBJ2-7, with 7 positions matching TRBD2. Per germline, CDR1 MNHNY and CDR2 SVGAGI (reference sequence). V was clipped by 5 bases and J by 3 bases; unmatched bases: 7. This CDR3 is 14 amino acids long. CDR3 protein: CASSTQTGGYEQYF. CDR3 bases: TGTGCCAGCAGTACCCAGACGGGAGGCTACGAGCAGTACTTC.

The chain recombines TRBV21-1 with TRBJ1-4; TRBD1 is the table's D call, not checked against the DNA. TRBV21-1 constitutes a pseudogene. This CDR3 is 15 amino acids long. CDR3 DNA: TGTGCCAGCAGCCCCCGGGACAGGGCCCGTGAAAAACTGTTTTTT. Protein product: CASSPRDRAREKLFF.

The chain has TRBV7-2 and TRBJ2-1; 9 positions agree with TRBD2. The V and J ends lost 2 bases and 7 bases, in that order; junction bases with no gene match: 9. CDR3 length: 16 residues. Germline loops: CDR1 SGHTA, CDR2 FQGNSA. This CDR3 reads CASSLTRGRAGNEQFF. CDR3 in DNA: TGTGCCAGCAGCTTAACCCGCGGGAGGGCCGGGAATGAGCAGTTCTTC.

J is TRBJ1-1 and V is TRBV18; D unclear. Trimming took off 1 base at V and 7 bases at J, with 10 bases between the two ends. Germline V gene data show CDR1 as KGHSH and CDR2 as LQKENI. This CDR3 has 13 amino acids. CDR3 amino acids: CASSPLILSEAFF. The CDR3 DNA reads as TGTGCCAGCTCACCACTTATTCTTAGTGAAGCTTTCTTT. Drawing the rest from reference TRBV18 and TRBJ1-1, the complete variable domain is NAGVMQNPRHLVRRRGQEARLRCSPMKGHSHVYWYRQLPEEGLKFMVYLQKENIIDESGMPKERFSAEFPKEGPSILRIQQVVRGDSAAYFCASSPLILSEAFFGQGTRLTVV.